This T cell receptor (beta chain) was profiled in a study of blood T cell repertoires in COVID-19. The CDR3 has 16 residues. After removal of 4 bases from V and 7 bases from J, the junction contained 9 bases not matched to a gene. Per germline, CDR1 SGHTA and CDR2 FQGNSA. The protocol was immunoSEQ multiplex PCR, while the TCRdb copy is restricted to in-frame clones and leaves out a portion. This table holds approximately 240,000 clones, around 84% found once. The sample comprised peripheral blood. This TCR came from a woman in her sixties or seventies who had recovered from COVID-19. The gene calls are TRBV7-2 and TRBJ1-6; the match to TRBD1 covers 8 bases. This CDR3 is CASSSPGQGKNSPLHF. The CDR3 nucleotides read TGTGCCAGCAGCTCACCTGGACAGGGAAAGAATTCACCCCTCCACTTT.